Included here is one T cell receptor (beta chain) sequence, with context. The data belong to a study of blood T cell repertoires in COVID-19. Original processing notes: Estimation of nucleated cell counts relied on the amplification of reference gene primers. The assay was immunoSEQ multiplex PCR, and TCRdb's table has in-frame clones only and misses some. The DNA gave D and trimming, while V, J and clone size come from that table. The repertoire holds about 300,000 clones, with around 87% as singletons. This CDR3 is built from 14 residues. Germline CDR1 and CDR2: MDHEN and SYDVKM. Trimming left V 1 base short and J 0 bases short, with 4 bases between.

The sequenced sample consisted of peripheral blood. The chain uses TRBV28 and TRBJ1-3; D is ambiguous. The receptor was isolated from a man aged 65-85 years with acute or convalescent COVID-19. CDR3: CASSLSSSGNTIYF. The CDR3 coding sequence is TGTGCCAGCAGTTTATCCTCCTCTGGAAACACCATATATTTT. Full variable domain (missing parts from reference TRBV28 and TRBJ1-3): DVKVTQSSRYLVKRTGEKVFLECVQDMDHENMFWYRQDPGLGLRLIYFSYDVKMKEKGDIPEGYSVSREKKERFSLILESASTNQTSMYLCASSLSSSGNTIYFGEGSWLTVV.